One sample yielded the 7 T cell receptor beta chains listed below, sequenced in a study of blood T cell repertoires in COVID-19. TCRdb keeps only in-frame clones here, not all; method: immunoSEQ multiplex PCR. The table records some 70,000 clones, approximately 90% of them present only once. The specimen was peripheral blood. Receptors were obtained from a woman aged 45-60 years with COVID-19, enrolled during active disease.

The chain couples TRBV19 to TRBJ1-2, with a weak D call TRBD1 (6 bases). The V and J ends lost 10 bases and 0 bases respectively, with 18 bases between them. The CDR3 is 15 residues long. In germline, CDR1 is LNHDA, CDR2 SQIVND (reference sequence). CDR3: CATGTLQAANYGYTF. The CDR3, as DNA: TGTGCCACCGGGACACTCCAGGCAGCTAACTATGGCTACACCTTC.

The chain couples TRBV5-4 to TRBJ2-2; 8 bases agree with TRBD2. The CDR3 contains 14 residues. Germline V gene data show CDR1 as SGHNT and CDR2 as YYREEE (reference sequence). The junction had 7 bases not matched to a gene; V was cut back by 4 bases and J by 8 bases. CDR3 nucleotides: TGTGCCAGCAGCAGCGAGCGGGAGAAAGGGGAGCTGTTTTTT. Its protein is CASSSEREKGELFF.

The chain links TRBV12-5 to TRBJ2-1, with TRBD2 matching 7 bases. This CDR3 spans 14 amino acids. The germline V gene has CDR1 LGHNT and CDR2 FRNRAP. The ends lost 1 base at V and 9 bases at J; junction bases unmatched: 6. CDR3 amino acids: CASGLGTRPSEQFF. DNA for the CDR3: TGTGCTAGTGGTTTGGGGACTAGGCCAAGTGAGCAGTTCTTC.

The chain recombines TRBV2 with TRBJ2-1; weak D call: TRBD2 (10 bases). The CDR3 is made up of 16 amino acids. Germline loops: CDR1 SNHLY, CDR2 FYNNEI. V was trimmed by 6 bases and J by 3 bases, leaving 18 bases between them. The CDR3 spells CASRQGASGSYNEQFF. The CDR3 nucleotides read TGTGCCAGCAGACAGGGGGCTAGCGGGAGCTACAATGAGCAGTTCTTC.

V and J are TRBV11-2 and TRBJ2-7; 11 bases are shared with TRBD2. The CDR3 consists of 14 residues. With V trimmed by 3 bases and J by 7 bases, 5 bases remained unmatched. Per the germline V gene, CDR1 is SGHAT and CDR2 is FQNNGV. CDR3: CASSFSGRAREQYF. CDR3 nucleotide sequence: TGTGCCAGCAGCTTTAGCGGGAGGGCCCGTGAGCAGTACTTC.

CDR3 in amino acids: CASSPTLSGSASYEQYF. DNA for the CDR3: TGTGCCAGCAGCCCCACCCTTAGCGGGAGTGCCTCCTACGAGCAGTACTTC. The chain links TRBV5-4 to TRBJ2-7; 9 positions match TRBD2. CDR1 and CDR2 (germline): SGHNT, YYREEE (reference sequence). Trimming cost V 4 bases and J 0 bases; bases outside gene matches: 11. The CDR3 totals 17 residues.

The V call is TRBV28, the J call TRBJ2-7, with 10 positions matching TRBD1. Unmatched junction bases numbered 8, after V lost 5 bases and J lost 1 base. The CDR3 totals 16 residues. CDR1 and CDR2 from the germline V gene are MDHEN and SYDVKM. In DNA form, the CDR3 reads TGTGCCAGCAGTGAACACCCGGGACAGGGGTCCTACGAGCAGTACTTC. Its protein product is CASSEHPGQGSYEQYF.